Following are 2 T cell receptor beta chains from one sample sequenced in a study of cytotoxic CD8 clonotypes in ibrutinib-treated CLL. Method: immunoSEQ multiplex PCR; TCRdb's copy keeps in-frame clones and lacks some. The data show fewer than 100,000 clones, with roughly 86% seen just once and roughly 5% held by the top ten. The specimen was PBMCs, collected before ibrutinib treatment. Receptors originate from a human donor with chronic lymphocytic leukemia.

The chain is built from TRBV11-2 and TRBJ2-2; 10 bases are a match to TRBD1. J was trimmed by 3 bases and V by 5 bases; bases with no gene match: 3. CDR1 is SGHAT, CDR2 FQNNGV, per germline. The CDR3 totals 15 residues. The CDR3 loop is CASSTGQGYTGELFF. In nucleotides, the CDR3 is TGTGCCAGCAGCACGGGACAGGGGTACACCGGGGAGCTGTTTTTT.

The chain carries TRBV27 and TRBJ2-5; D not certain. Trimming took 8 bases from V and 2 from J, leaving 18 bases between them. The CDR3 length is 15 residues. Germline-derived CDR1 and CDR2 are MNHEY and SMNVEV (reference sequence). CDR3 sequence: CASSLMLGLQETQYF. Written as DNA, the CDR3 is TGTGCCAGCTCCCTCATGCTAGGGTTGCAAGAGACCCAGTACTTC.